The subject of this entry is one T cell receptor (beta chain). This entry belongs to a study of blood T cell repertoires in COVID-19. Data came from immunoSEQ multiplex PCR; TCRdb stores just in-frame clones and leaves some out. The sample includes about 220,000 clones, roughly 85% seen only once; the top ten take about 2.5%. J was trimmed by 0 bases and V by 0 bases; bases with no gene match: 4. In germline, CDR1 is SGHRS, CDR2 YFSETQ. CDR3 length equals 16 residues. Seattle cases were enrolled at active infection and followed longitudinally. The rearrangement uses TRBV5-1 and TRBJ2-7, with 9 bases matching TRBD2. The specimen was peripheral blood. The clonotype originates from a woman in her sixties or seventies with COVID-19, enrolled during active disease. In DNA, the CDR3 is TGCGCCAGCAGCTTGGGTAGCGGGGGCGTCTCCTACGAGCAGTACTTC. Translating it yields CASSLGSGGVSYEQYF.